The 9 T cell receptor beta chains below come from one sample, sequenced in a study of human T cells and chemical hapten exposure (dated by TCRdb to the early 2020s). Total RNA was isolated from unfractionated whole blood collected in Tempus Blood RNA tubes. During library preparation, unique molecular identifiers were attached to individual cDNA molecules so that TCRs could be counted quantitatively and reproducibly. The public reads were reanalyzed by TCRdb: fastp trimming at Q25, MiXCR alignment, in-frame beta chains only. Each CDR3 protein gets just one entry, which takes the most common genes and DNA from the rows behind it. The sample table contains about 3,100 distinct CDR3 sequences; only one count was recorded for nearly 50% of them. Approximately 10% of the sample is in the top ten clones. Material for sequencing was whole blood. These receptors all come from a human donor who had alopecia or was a healthy volunteer (not recorded which). Some clones in this sample may be carry-over from other donors' samples. This table probably holds off-target reads from a library built for another chain.

J is TRBJ2-3 and V is TRBV29-1; no firm D call. The CDR3 has 11 amino acids. Trimming left V 6 bases short and J 4 bases short, with 8 bases between. Germline loops: CDR1 SQVTM, CDR2 ANQGSEA. This CDR3 is CSVLPADTQYF. The CDR3 nucleotides read TGCAGCGTCCTCCCAGCAGATACGCAGTATTTT.

The chain employs TRBV7-7 and TRBJ2-3; D gene ambiguous. Germline V gene sequence: CDR1 SSHAT, CDR2 FNYEAQ (reference sequence). Trimming removed 8 bases from V and 3 bases from J, with 15 bases in between. CDR3 length equals 14 residues. DNA for the CDR3: TGTGCCAGCCCGGAGAGGAACTCAACAGATACGCAGTATTTT. Its protein is CASPERNSTDTQYF.

As DNA, the CDR3 is TGTGCCAGCATTGCCGAGACTAGCGGTCACAATGAGCAGTTCTTC. Residues: CASIAETSGHNEQFF. The chain has TRBV2 and TRBJ2-1, with 9 bases matching TRBD2. Unmatched junction bases numbered 9, after V lost 7 bases and J lost 5 bases. The CDR3 is 15 amino acids. CDR1 SNHLY and CDR2 FYNNEI come from the germline V gene.

The J gene is TRBJ2-3, the V gene TRBV10-2, with D hard to call. The CDR3 contains 17 residues. V lost 7 bases, J lost 0 bases, and 20 bases lay in between. Germline CDR1 and CDR2: WSHSY and SAAADI. CDR3 residues: CASKPAFSGPSTDTQYF. The DNA for the CDR3 is TGCGCCAGCAAGCCCGCCTTTTCGGGCCCCAGCACAGATACGCAGTATTTT.

The rearrangement links TRBV7-9 to TRBJ2-3, with TRBD2 identical over 8 bases. The trim removed 10 bases at V and 3 bases at J, leaving 6 bases unmatched. The CDR3 loop spans 13 amino acids. Germline V gene lookup returns CDR1 SEHNR and CDR2 FQNEAQ (reference sequence). The CDR3: CAIPGGATDTQYF. CDR3 in DNA: TGTGCCATCCCCGGGGGGGCTACAGATACGCAGTATTTT.

This sequence joins TRBV13 and TRBJ1-2, with D unresolved. Trimming removed 0 bases at V and 2 bases at J, with 7 bases between. The CDR3 has 14 amino acids. The germline CDR1 and CDR2 sequences are PRHDT and FYEKMQ (reference sequence). The CDR3 DNA reads TGTGCCAGCAGCTTAGGGGGCAGGAACTATGGCTACACCTTC. Protein sequence: CASSLGGRNYGYTF.

This clonotype was observed a handful of times. The chain employs TRBV4-1 and TRBJ2-7; perhaps TRBD1 as D (6 bases). The CDR3 contains 15 residues. Trimming left V 1 base short and J 0 bases short, with 10 bases between. CDR1 and CDR2 from the germline V gene are MGHRA and YSYEKL. The DNA for the CDR3 is TGCGCCAGCAGCCAAGGACAGGTGGTCTCCTACGAGCAGTACTTC. Translation: CASSQGQVVSYEQYF.

The chain employs TRBV7-7 and TRBJ2-5; the match to TRBD1 covers 7 bases. The J segment lost 2 bases and the V segment lost 5 bases, leaving 5 bases of the junction unmatched. The CDR3 contains 14 residues. Looked up from germline, CDR1 is SSHAT and CDR2 is FNYEAQ (reference sequence). The CDR3 DNA reads TGTGCCAGCAGCCCTTCAGGGGGACAAGAGACCCAGTACTTC. Encoded protein: CASSPSGGQETQYF.

The CDR3 bases are TGTGCCAGCAGTGAAGCGCTTTCGGGGATCAACACCGGGGAGCTGTTTTTT. Its translation is CASSEALSGINTGELFF. The chain employs TRBV6-1 and TRBJ2-2; D perhaps matches TRBD2 (5 bases). V lost 0 bases, J lost 2 bases, and 13 bases lay in between. This CDR3 is built from 17 residues. Germline V gene data show CDR1 as MNHNS and CDR2 as SASEGT.